The source of this T cell receptor (beta chain) is a study of T cell responses to AZD1222 COVID-19 vaccine. Findings of the study overall: Baseline antibody screening turned up just a handful of seropositive AZD1222 recipients. Only after the peak T cell response were repertoires sampled. Spike was spanned by vaccine-associated CD4 TCRs, with dominance at 160-218 and 743-854. The donor group comprised mostly white British people and more females; the analysis possibly underestimated clonal diversity.

The CDR3 has 15 amino acids. CDR1 MNHEY and CDR2 SVGAGI come from the germline V gene. Trimming removed 3 bases from V and 4 bases from J, with 12 bases in between. Assay: immunoSEQ multiplex PCR; the TCRdb copy retains only in-frame clones and omits some. The sample yields 110,000 to 150,000 clones, over 75% seen once. For this clone: Its antigen is as yet unknown.

This chain connects TRBV6-5 to TRBJ2-2, with D perhaps TRBD1 or TRBD2 (5 bases each). The input for sequencing was peripheral blood, taken on day 0 of AZD1222 vaccination. The receptor comes from an adult in good health. The CDR3 reads CASSYKGERTGELFF. Here the CDR3 DNA reads TGTGCCAGCAGTTATAAAGGGGAGCGCACCGGGGAGCTGTTTTTT.